This T cell receptor beta chain derives from a study of blood T cells in healthy people across ages. Per germline, CDR1 SGHAT and CDR2 FQNNGV. CDR3 length: 15 residues. The V end was cut by 5 bases, the J end by 2 bases, with 16 bases between. The second PCR ran 7 to 11 cycles with a sample-barcoded 5' primer and J-beta primers. TCRdb called the 5' RACE reads again in MiXCR, with one record for every CDR3 protein. The sample lists fewer than 900,000 distinct CDR3 sequences; 43% were seen once. The sample consisted of blood. The gene calls are TRBV11-2 and TRBJ2-7; D may be TRBD2 (6 bases). The TCR sequence derives from a woman aged 60-70 years in good health. CDR3 coding DNA: TGTGCCAGCAGCGCGGGATTCGTACTTACCTACGAGCAGTACTTC. Its translation is CASSAGFVLTYEQYF. The full variable domain, in which reference TRBV11-2 and TRBJ2-7 provide the parts outside the CDR3, is EAGVAQSPRYKIIEKRQSVAFWCNPISGHATLYWYQQILGQGPKLLIQFQNNGVVDDSQLPKDRFSAERLKGVDSTLKIQPAKLEDSAVYLCASSAGFVLTYEQYFGPGTRLTVT.